A selection of T cell receptor beta chains follows, all from one sample in a study of blood T cell repertoires in COVID-19. TCRdb's table, derived via immunoSEQ multiplex PCR, lists solely in-frame clones and lacks some. The sample carries some 150,000 clones, about 86% recorded once. The sample was PBMCs or T cells enriched from blood (not recorded which). Source of these receptors: a man aged 50 to 60 who had recovered from COVID-19. Each CDR3 is given with its conserved first and last residue. Fields, in order: CDR3 protein, CDR3 DNA, V gene, clone size, D gene, J gene. The D gene is left open where the match is weak. Not all rows give a size; the values are once, few, many and, for expanded clones, a class.

CDR3: CASSQSGGGGNEQFF
DNA: TGTGCCAGCAGCCAATCGGGCGGGGGAGGCAATGAGCAGTTCTTC
V: TRBV7-3
size: NA
D: TRBD2
J: TRBJ2-1

CDR3: CASRGNTGETQYF
DNA: TGTGCCAGCAGAGGCAATACAGGGGAGACCCAGTACTTC
V: TRBV2
size: NA
D: NA
J: TRBJ2-5

CDR3: CASRLTGSNQPQHF
DNA: TGTGCCAGCAGGTTGACAGGGTCTAATCAGCCCCAGCATTTT
V: TRBV7-3
size: NA
D: TRBD1
J: TRBJ1-5

CDR3: CASSPYLPGLYGYTF
DNA: TGTGCCAGCAGTCCATACCTCCCCGGACTTTATGGCTACACCTTC
V: TRBV27
size: NA
D: NA
J: TRBJ1-2

CDR3: CASSPGLAGSTQYF
DNA: TGTGCCAGCAGTCCAGGACTAGCGGGGTCCACGCAGTATTTT
V: TRBV6-5
size: NA
D: TRBD2
J: TRBJ2-3

CDR3: CASSNRGQSADEQYF
DNA: TGTGCCAGCAGCAACCGGGGACAGTCGGCCGACGAGCAGTACTTC
V: TRBV5-4
size: NA
D: TRBD1
J: TRBJ2-7

CDR3: CASSLMSSSNTGELFF
DNA: TGTGCCAGCAGCTTAATGTCTTCTTCGAACACCGGGGAGCTGTTTTTT
V: TRBV7-2
size: NA
D: NA
J: TRBJ2-2

CDR3: CAGGTDFYEQYF
DNA: TGTGCCGGAGGGACAGACTTCTACGAGCAGTACTTC
V: TRBV10-3
size: NA
D: NA
J: TRBJ2-7

CDR3: CASSLAGGREQYF
DNA: TGTGCCAGCAGCTTAGCAGGGGGGCGCGAGCAGTACTTC
V: TRBV7-3
size: NA
D: NA
J: TRBJ2-7

CDR3: CASSLSNSPLHF
DNA: TGTGCCAGCAGTTTATCAAATTCACCCCTCCACTTT
V: TRBV12-3/TRBV12-4
size: NA
D: NA
J: TRBJ1-6

CDR3: CASRERGHTDTQYF
DNA: TGTGCCAGCAGAGAGCGGGGGCACACAGATACGCAGTATTTT
V: TRBV27
size: NA
D: TRBD2
J: TRBJ2-3

CDR3: CASSSPGLGEKLFF
DNA: TGTGCCAGCAGTTCCCCAGGGTTGGGTGAAAAACTGTTTTTT
V: TRBV27
size: NA
D: NA
J: TRBJ1-4

CDR3: CASSRWGQGDYEQYF
DNA: TGTGCCAGCAGCCGCTGGGGACAGGGTGACTACGAGCAGTACTTC
V: TRBV14
size: NA
D: TRBD1
J: TRBJ2-7

CDR3: CATSDGTLEKLFF
DNA: TGTGCCACCAGTGACGGGACACTTGAAAAACTGTTTTTT
V: TRBV24-1
size: NA
D: NA
J: TRBJ1-4

CDR3: CASSPLGTGDTDTQYF
DNA: TGTGCCAGCTCACCATTGGGGACAGGGGACACAGATACGCAGTATTTT
V: TRBV18
size: NA
D: TRBD1
J: TRBJ2-3

CDR3: CASSSTGSTNEKLFF
DNA: TGTGCCAGCAGTTCGACAGGGTCAACTAATGAAAAACTGTTTTTT
V: TRBV25-1
size: NA
D: TRBD1
J: TRBJ1-4

CDR3: CASSEQGNTEAFF
DNA: TGTGCCAGCAGTGAACAGGGGAACACTGAAGCTTTCTTT
V: TRBV6-4
size: NA
D: NA
J: TRBJ1-1

CDR3: CASSLRGVPSGSGYTF
DNA: TGTGCCAGCAGCTTAAGGGGGGTCCCGTCCGGAAGTGGCTACACCTTC
V: TRBV7-3
size: NA
D: NA
J: TRBJ1-2

CDR3: CAIKRGATYEQYF
DNA: TGTGCCATCAAACGGGGAGCAACCTACGAGCAGTACTTC
V: TRBV10-3
size: once
D: NA
J: TRBJ2-7

CDR3: CASSQALGGTQGYTF
DNA: TGCGCCAGCAGCCAAGCGTTGGGAGGTACTCAAGGCTACACCTTC
V: TRBV4-3
size: NA
D: NA
J: TRBJ1-2

CDR3: CASSPLSQQGIYGYTF
DNA: TGTGCCAGCAGCCCTCTTTCCCAGCAGGGGATTTATGGCTACACCTTC
V: TRBV5-6
size: NA
D: NA
J: TRBJ1-2

CDR3: CASSLGTGKGDEQFF
DNA: TGTGCCAGCAGCCTAGGGACAGGGAAGGGGGATGAGCAGTTCTTC
V: TRBV7-6
size: NA
D: TRBD1
J: TRBJ2-1

CDR3: CSARGPDTQYF
DNA: TGCAGTGCTAGAGGGCCAGATACGCAGTATTTT
V: TRBV20-1
size: NA
D: NA
J: TRBJ2-3

CDR3: CASSLDRIRPNEKLFF
DNA: TGTGCCAGCAGCCTCGACAGGATAAGACCTAATGAAAAACTGTTTTTT
V: TRBV7-2
size: NA
D: NA
J: TRBJ1-4

CDR3: CASHFGGLSNQPQHF
DNA: TGTGCCAGCCATTTCGGGGGGCTGAGCAATCAGCCCCAGCATTTT
V: TRBV7-2
size: NA
D: NA
J: TRBJ1-5

CDR3: CASSPRTGWQTQYF
DNA: TGTGCCAGCAGCCCTAGGACAGGGTGGCAGACCCAGTACTTC
V: TRBV14
size: NA
D: TRBD1
J: TRBJ2-5

CDR3: CASSLNRLANEKLFF
DNA: TGCGCCAGCAGCTTAAACAGGTTGGCTAATGAAAAACTGTTTTTT
V: TRBV5-1
size: NA
D: NA
J: TRBJ1-4

CDR3: CASSPRDREGEPQHF
DNA: TGTGCCAGTAGTCCCAGGGACAGGGAAGGCGAGCCCCAGCATTTT
V: TRBV19
size: NA
D: TRBD1
J: TRBJ1-5

CDR3: CASSYSRTRQETQYF
DNA: TGTGCCAGCAGTTACTCCCGGACTCGCCAAGAGACCCAGTACTTC
V: TRBV6-5
size: NA
D: NA
J: TRBJ2-5

CDR3: CASSQTGGRENTQYF
DNA: TGTGCCAGCAGCCAAACGGGGGGCCGCGAGAATACGCAGTATTTT
V: TRBV3-1/TRBV3-2
size: once
D: NA
J: TRBJ2-3

CDR3: CASSLDGAGAYEQYF
DNA: TGCGCCAGCAGCTTGGACGGTGCCGGGGCCTACGAGCAGTACTTC
V: TRBV5-1
size: NA
D: NA
J: TRBJ2-7

CDR3: CASSRPGQTNTEAFF
DNA: TGTGCCAGCAGCAGACCAGGACAGACAAACACTGAAGCTTTCTTT
V: TRBV5-4
size: NA
D: NA
J: TRBJ1-1

CDR3: CASRSPWAGAGYEQYF
DNA: TGTGCCAGCAGATCCCCCTGGGCAGGGGCAGGGTACGAGCAGTACTTC
V: TRBV2
size: NA
D: NA
J: TRBJ2-7

CDR3: CASSSYRGRVNTEAFF
DNA: TGTGCCAGCAGCTCCTACAGGGGGCGGGTGAACACTGAAGCTTTCTTT
V: TRBV11-2
size: few
D: TRBD1
J: TRBJ1-1

CDR3: CSATATNEKLFF
DNA: TGCAGCGCGACTGCAACTAATGAAAAACTGTTTTTT
V: TRBV29-1
size: NA
D: NA
J: TRBJ1-4

CDR3: CSVESRLNYGYTF
DNA: TGCAGCGTTGAAAGTCGACTTAACTATGGCTACACCTTC
V: TRBV29-1
size: NA
D: NA
J: TRBJ1-2

CDR3: CASSISLNPNTEAFF
DNA: TGTGCCAGTAGTATTAGTTTGAATCCGAACACTGAAGCTTTCTTT
V: TRBV19
size: NA
D: NA
J: TRBJ1-1

CDR3: CASSDGQGVFGRLFF
DNA: TGTGCCAGCAGCGACGGACAGGGGGTCTTTGGGAGACTGTTTTTT
V: TRBV5-4
size: NA
D: TRBD1
J: TRBJ1-4

CDR3: CASSYSRQAGTEAFF
DNA: TGTGCCAGCAGTTACTCCCGACAGGCGGGCACTGAAGCTTTCTTT
V: TRBV6-5
size: NA
D: NA
J: TRBJ1-1

CDR3: CASSLGGRDYGYTF
DNA: TGTGCCAGCAGCTTGGGGGGGCGCGACTATGGCTACACCTTC
V: TRBV5-6
size: NA
D: NA
J: TRBJ1-2

CDR3: CASSPASGGIYNEQFF
DNA: TGTGCCAGCAGCCCTGCAAGCGGGGGGATCTACAATGAGCAGTTCTTC
V: TRBV11-2
size: NA
D: TRBD2
J: TRBJ2-1

CDR3: CASSIRQGLNIQYF
DNA: TGTGCCAGCAGCATACGACAGGGCTTAAACATTCAGTACTTC
V: TRBV27
size: NA
D: TRBD1
J: TRBJ2-4

CDR3: CASSKMEGAPDGYTF
DNA: TGTGCCAGCAGCAAAATGGAGGGGGCGCCGGATGGCTACACCTTC
V: TRBV21-1
size: NA
D: NA
J: TRBJ1-2

CDR3: CASSSAGAGNTIYF
DNA: TGTGCCAGCAGTTCGGCCGGAGCTGGAAACACCATATATTTT
V: TRBV27
size: NA
D: NA
J: TRBJ1-3

CDR3: CASSLNRGTQYF
DNA: TGTGCCAGCAGCTTAAACAGGGGGACGCAGTATTTT
V: TRBV7-9
size: NA
D: TRBD1
J: TRBJ2-3

CDR3: CASSQDLLGGSYSYEQYF
DNA: TGTGCCAGCAGCCAAGACCTCCTAGGTGGGAGTTACTCCTACGAGCAGTACTTC
V: TRBV3-1/TRBV3-2
size: NA
D: NA
J: TRBJ2-7

CDR3: CASSHYQGVDTEAFF
DNA: TGTGCCAGCAGCCATTACCAGGGGGTAGACACTGAAGCTTTCTTT
V: TRBV4-2
size: NA
D: TRBD1
J: TRBJ1-1

CDR3: CASSSGEGYGYTF
DNA: TGTGCCAGCTCCTCAGGGGAAGGGTATGGCTACACCTTC
V: TRBV3-1/TRBV3-2
size: NA
D: NA
J: TRBJ1-2

CDR3: CASSQVLAGGTDTQYF
DNA: TGTGCCAGCAGCCAAGTACTAGCGGGGGGCACAGATACGCAGTATTTT
V: TRBV3-1/TRBV3-2
size: few
D: TRBD2
J: TRBJ2-3

CDR3: CASSPMTGRYGYTF
DNA: TGTGCCAGTAGTCCTATGACAGGGCGCTACGGCTACACCTTC
V: TRBV19
size: NA
D: TRBD1
J: TRBJ1-2

CDR3: CAWSGASGGIGTDTQYF
DNA: TGTGCCTGGAGTGGGGCTAGCGGGGGGATTGGCACAGATACGCAGTATTTT
V: TRBV30
size: NA
D: TRBD2
J: TRBJ2-3

CDR3: CASSLADSAGGYGYTF
DNA: TGTGCCAGCAGCTTAGCCGACTCTGCCGGAGGCTATGGCTACACCTTC
V: TRBV7-9
size: NA
D: NA
J: TRBJ1-2

CDR3: CASSPQAESYNEQFF
DNA: TGTGCTAGCAGCCCCCAAGCTGAATCCTACAATGAGCAGTTCTTC
V: TRBV7-7
size: NA
D: NA
J: TRBJ2-1

CDR3: CASSSGQYNQPQHF
DNA: TGTGCCAGCAGTTCGGGACAGTACAATCAGCCCCAGCATTTT
V: TRBV27
size: NA
D: TRBD1
J: TRBJ1-5

CDR3: CASSGGHTTYEQYF
DNA: TGTGCCAGCAGCGGAGGGCACACCACCTACGAGCAGTACTTC
V: TRBV9
size: NA
D: NA
J: TRBJ2-7